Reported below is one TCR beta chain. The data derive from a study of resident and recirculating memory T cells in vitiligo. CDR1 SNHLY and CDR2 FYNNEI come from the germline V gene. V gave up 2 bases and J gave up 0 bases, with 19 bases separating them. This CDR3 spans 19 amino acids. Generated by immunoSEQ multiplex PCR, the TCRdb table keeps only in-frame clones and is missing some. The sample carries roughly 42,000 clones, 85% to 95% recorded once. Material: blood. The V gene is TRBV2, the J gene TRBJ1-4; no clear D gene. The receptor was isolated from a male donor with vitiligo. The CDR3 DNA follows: TGTGCCAGCAGTGAACGAATCGTGGCGGGAGGGCCAACTAATGAAAAACTGTTTTTT. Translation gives CASSERIVAGGPTNEKLFF.